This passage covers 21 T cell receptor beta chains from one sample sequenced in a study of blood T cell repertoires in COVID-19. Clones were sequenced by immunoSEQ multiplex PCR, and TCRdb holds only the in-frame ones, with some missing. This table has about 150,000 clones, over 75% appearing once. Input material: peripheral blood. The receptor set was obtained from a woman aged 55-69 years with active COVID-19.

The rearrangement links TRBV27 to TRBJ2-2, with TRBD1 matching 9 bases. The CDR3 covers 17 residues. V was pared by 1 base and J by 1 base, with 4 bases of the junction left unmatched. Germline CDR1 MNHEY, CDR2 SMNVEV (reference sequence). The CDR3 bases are TGTGCCAGCAGTTTATTCCCGGGACAGGGGAACACCGGGGAGCTGTTTTTT. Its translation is CASSLFPGQGNTGELFF.

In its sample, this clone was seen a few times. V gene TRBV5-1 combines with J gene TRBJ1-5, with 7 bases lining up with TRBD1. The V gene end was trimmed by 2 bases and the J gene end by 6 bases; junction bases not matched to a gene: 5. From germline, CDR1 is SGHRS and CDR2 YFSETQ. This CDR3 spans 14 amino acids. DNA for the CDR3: TGCGCCAGCAGCTTAGGGGGCTTCGGTCAGCCCCAGCATTTT. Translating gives CASSLGGFGQPQHF.

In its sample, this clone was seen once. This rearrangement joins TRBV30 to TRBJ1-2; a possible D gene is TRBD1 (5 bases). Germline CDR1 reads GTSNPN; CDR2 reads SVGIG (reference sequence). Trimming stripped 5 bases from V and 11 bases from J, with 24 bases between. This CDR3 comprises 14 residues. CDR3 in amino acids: CAWLSHFLSGGYTF. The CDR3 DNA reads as TGTGCCTGGTTGTCCCATTTTTTATCGGGGGGTTACACCTTC.

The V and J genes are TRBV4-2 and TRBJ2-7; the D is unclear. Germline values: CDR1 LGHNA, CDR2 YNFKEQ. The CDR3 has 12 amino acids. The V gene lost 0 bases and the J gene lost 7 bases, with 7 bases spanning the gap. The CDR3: CASSQDVKEQYF. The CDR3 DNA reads TGTGCCAGCAGCCAAGATGTTAAAGAGCAGTACTTC.

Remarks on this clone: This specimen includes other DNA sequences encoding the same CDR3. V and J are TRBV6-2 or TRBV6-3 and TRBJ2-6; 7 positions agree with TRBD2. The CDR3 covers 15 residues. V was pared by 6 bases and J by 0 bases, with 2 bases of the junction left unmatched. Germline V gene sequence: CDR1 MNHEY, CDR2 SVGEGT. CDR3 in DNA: TGTGCCAGCAGCCGGACTAGCTCTGGGGCCAACGTCCTGACTTTC. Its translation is CASSRTSSGANVLTF.

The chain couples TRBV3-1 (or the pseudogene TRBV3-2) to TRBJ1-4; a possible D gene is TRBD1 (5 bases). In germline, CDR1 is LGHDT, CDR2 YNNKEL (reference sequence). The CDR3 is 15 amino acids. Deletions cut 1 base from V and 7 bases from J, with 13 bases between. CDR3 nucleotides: TGTGCCAGCAGCCAAGCGGGGGGACGAGGTGAAAAACTGTTTTTT. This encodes CASSQAGGRGEKLFF.

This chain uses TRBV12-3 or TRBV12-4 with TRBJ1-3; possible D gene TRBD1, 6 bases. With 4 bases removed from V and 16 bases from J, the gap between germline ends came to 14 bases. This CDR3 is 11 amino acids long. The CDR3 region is CASSYREIRYF. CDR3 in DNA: TGTGCCAGCAGTTACAGGGAGATTAGGTATTTT.

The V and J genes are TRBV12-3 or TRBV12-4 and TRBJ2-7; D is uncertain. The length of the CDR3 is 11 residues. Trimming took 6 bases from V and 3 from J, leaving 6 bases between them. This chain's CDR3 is CASSDIYEQYF. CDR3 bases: TGTGCCAGCAGCGACATCTACGAGCAGTACTTC.

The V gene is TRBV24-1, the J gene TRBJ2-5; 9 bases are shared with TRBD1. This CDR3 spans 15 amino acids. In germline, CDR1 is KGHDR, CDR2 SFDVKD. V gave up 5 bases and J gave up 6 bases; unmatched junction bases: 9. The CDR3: CATSGVGTGKQTQYF. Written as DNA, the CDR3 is TGTGCCACCAGTGGAGTTGGGACAGGGAAACAGACCCAGTACTTC.

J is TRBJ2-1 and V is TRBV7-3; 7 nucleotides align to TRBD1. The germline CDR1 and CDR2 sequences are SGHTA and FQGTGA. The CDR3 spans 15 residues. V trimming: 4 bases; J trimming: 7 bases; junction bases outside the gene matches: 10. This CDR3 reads CASSSSDRAGNEQFF. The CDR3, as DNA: TGTGCCAGCAGCTCATCAGACAGGGCCGGAAATGAGCAGTTCTTC.

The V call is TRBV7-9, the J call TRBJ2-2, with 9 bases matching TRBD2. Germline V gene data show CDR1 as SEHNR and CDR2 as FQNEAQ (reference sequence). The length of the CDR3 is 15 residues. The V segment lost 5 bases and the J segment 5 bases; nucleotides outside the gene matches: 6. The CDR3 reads CASSRGLARTGELFF. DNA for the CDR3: TGTGCCAGCAGCCGCGGACTAGCGAGGACCGGGGAGCTGTTTTTT.

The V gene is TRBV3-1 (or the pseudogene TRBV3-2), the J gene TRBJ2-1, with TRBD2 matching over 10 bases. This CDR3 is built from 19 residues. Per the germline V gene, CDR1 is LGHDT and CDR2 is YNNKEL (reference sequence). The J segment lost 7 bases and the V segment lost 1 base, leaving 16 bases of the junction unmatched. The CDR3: CASSQVEAGGTSGVNEQFF. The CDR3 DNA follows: TGTGCCAGCAGCCAAGTAGAGGCAGGGGGTACTAGCGGGGTAAATGAGCAGTTCTTC.

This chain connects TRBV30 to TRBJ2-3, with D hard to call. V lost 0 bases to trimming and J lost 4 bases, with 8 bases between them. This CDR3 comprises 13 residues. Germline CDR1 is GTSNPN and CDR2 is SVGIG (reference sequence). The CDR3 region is CAWSVPLADTQYF. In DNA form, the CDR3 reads TGTGCCTGGAGTGTACCACTGGCAGATACGCAGTATTTT.

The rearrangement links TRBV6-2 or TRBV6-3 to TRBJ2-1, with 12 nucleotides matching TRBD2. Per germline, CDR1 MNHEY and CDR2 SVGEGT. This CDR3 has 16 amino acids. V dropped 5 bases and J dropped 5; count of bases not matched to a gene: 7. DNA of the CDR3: TGTGCCAGCAGTCCCTGGACTAGCGGGACAAACAATGAGCAGTTCTTC. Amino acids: CASSPWTSGTNNEQFF.

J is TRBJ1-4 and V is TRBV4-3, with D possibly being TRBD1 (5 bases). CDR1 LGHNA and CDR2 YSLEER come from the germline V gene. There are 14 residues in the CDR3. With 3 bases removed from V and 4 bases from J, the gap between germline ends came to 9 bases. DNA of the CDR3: TGCGCCAGCAGCCATGACGACAGTAATGAAAAACTGTTTTTT. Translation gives CASSHDDSNEKLFF.

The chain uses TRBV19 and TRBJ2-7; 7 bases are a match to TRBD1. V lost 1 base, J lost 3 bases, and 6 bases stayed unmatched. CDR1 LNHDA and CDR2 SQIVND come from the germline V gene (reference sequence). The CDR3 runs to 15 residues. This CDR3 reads CASSIAGTAFYEQYF. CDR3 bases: TGTGCCAGTAGTATAGCCGGGACAGCCTTCTACGAGCAGTACTTC. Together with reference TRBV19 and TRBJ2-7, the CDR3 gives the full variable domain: DGGITQSPKYLFRKEGQNVTLSCEQNLNHDAMYWYRQDPGQGLRLIYYSQIVNDFQKGDIAEGYSVSREKKESFPLTVTSAQKNPTAFYLCASSIAGTAFYEQYFGPGTRLTVT.

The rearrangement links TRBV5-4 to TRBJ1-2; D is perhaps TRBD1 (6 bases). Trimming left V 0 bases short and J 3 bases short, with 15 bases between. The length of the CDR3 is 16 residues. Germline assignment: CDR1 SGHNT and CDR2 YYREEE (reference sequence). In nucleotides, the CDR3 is TGTGCCAGCAGCTTGGGGGGCTCGACAGGCTACTATGGCTACACCTTC. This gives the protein CASSLGGSTGYYGYTF.

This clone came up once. The CDR3 nucleotides are TGTGCCAGCAGCGTAGGCCCCTTTGGAGGGGGCGCCACAGATACGCAGTATTTT. It is translated as CASSVGPFGGGATDTQYF. The chain couples TRBV9 to TRBJ2-3; a possible D gene is TRBD1 (7 bases). Germline V gives CDR1 SGDLS, CDR2 YYNGEE. CDR3 size: 18 residues. Trimming took off 0 bases at V and 2 bases at J, with 19 bases between the two ends. Based on the CDR3 plus reference TRBV9 and TRBJ2-3, the full variable domain is DSGVTQTPKHLITATGQRVTLRCSPRSGDLSVYWYQQSLDQGLQFLIQYYNGEERAKGNILERFSAQQFPDLHSELNLSSLELGDSALYFCASSVGPFGGGATDTQYFGPGTRLTVL.

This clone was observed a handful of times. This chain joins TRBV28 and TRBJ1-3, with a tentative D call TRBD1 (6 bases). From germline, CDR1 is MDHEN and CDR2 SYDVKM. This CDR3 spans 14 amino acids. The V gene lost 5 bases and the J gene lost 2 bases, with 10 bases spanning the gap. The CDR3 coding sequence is TGTGCCAGCAGTCTACAGGGCACTGGAAACACCATATATTTT. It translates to CASSLQGTGNTIYF. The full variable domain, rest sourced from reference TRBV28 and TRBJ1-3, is DVKVTQSSRYLVKRTGEKVFLECVQDMDHENMFWYRQDPGLGLRLIYFSYDVKMKEKGDIPEGYSVSREKKERFSLILESASTNQTSMYLCASSLQGTGNTIYFGEGSWLTVV.

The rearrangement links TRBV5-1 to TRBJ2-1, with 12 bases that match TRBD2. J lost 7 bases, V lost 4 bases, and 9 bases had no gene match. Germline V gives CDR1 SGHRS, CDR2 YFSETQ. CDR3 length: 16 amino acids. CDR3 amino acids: CASSIYPSGRVNEQFF. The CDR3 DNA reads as TGCGCCAGCAGCATTTACCCTAGCGGGAGGGTGAATGAGCAGTTCTTC. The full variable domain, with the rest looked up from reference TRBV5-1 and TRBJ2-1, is KAGVTQTPRYLIKTRGQQVTLSCSPISGHRSVSWYQQTPGQGLQFLFEYFSETQRNKGNFPGRFSGRQFSNSRSEMNVSTLELGDSALYLCASSIYPSGRVNEQFFGPGTRLTVL.

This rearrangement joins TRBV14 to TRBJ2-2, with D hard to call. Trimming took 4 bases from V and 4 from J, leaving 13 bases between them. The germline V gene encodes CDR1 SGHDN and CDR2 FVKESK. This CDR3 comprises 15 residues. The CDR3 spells CASSRSGHITGELFF. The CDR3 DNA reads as TGTGCCAGCAGCCGATCAGGCCACATCACCGGGGAGCTGTTTTTT.